This T cell receptor (beta chain) was captured in a study of blood T cell repertoires in COVID-19. Some clones are missing from TCRdb's copy, which holds only in-frame ones; the method was immunoSEQ multiplex PCR. Here the sample spans roughly 250,000 clones, 91% being singletons. Recruited during active infection, patients (from Seattle) were subsequently followed longitudinally. Material: peripheral blood. This sequence was found in a person between 18 and 35 years old with COVID-19, enrolled during active disease.

This CDR3 reads CASSLSTGNNEQFF. Here the CDR3 DNA reads TGTGCCAGCAGCTTGTCGACAGGGAACAATGAGCAGTTCTTC. The chain has TRBV5-5 and TRBJ2-1, with 7 bases that match TRBD1. Germline V gene data show CDR1 as SGHKS and CDR2 as YYEKEE (reference sequence). V shed 1 base, J shed 5 bases, and the junction held 3 bases outside the gene matches. The CDR3 contains 14 residues. The full variable domain, rest sourced from reference TRBV5-5 and TRBJ2-1, is DAGVTQSPTHLIKTRGQQVTLRCSPISGHKSVSWYQQVLGQGPQFIFQYYEKEERGRGNFPDRFSARQFPNYSSELNVNALLLGDSALYLCASSLSTGNNEQFFGPGTRLTVL.